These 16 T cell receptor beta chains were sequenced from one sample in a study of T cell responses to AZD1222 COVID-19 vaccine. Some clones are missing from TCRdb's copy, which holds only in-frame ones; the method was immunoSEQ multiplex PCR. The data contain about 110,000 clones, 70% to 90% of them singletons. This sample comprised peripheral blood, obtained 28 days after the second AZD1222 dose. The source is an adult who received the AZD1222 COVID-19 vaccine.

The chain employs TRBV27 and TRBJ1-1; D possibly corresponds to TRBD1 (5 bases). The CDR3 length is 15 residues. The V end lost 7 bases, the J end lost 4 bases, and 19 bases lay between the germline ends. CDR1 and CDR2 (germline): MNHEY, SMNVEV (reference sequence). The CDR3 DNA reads TGTGCCAGCAATGATAGTGGGGCCAAGGGCACTGAAGCTTTCTTT. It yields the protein CASNDSGAKGTEAFF.

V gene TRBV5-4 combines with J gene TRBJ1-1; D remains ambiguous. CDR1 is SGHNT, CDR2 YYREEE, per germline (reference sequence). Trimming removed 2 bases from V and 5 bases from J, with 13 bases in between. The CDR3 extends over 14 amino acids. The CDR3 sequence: CASSLGGSLTEAFF. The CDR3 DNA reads TGTGCCAGCAGCTTAGGAGGGTCTTTAACTGAAGCTTTCTTT.

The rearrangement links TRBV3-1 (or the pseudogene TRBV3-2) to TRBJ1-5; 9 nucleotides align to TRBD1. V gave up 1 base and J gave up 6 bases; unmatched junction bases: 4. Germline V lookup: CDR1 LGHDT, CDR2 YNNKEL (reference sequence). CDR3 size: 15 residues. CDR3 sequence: CASSQAGTGSQPQHF. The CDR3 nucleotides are TGTGCCAGCAGCCAAGCCGGGACAGGGAGTCAGCCCCAGCATTTT.

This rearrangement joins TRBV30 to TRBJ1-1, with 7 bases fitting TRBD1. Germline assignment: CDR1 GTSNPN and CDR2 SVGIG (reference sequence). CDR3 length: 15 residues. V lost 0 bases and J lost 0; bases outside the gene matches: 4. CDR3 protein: CAWSVRQGVNTEAFF. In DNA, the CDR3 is TGTGCCTGGAGTGTACGGCAGGGGGTGAACACTGAAGCTTTCTTT.

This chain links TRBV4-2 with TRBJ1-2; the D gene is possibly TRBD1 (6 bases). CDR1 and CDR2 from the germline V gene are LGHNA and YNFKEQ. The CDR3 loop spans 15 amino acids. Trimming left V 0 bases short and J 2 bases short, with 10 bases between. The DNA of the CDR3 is TGTGCCAGCAGCCAAGATTTTCAGGGGAACTATGGCTACACCTTC. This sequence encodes CASSQDFQGNYGYTF.

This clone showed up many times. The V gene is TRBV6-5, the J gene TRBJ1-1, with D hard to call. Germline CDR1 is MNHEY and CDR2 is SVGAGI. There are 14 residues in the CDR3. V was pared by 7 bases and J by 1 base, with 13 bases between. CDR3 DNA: TGTGCCAGCACCGGACGCTCTAGGAACACTGAAGCTTTCTTT. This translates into CASTGRSRNTEAFF.

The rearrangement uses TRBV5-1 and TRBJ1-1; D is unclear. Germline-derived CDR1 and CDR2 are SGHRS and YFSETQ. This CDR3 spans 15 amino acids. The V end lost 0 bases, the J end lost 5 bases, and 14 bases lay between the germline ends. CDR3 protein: CASSLAPQLPTEAFF. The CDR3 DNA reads TGCGCCAGCAGCTTGGCCCCGCAGCTACCAACTGAAGCTTTCTTT.

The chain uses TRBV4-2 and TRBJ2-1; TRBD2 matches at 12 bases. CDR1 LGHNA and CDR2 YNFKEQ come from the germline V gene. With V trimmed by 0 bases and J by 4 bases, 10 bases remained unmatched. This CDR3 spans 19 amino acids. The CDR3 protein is CASSQDRRSGTSGYNEQFF. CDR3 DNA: TGTGCCAGCAGCCAAGATCGCCGTTCCGGGACTAGCGGGTACAATGAGCAGTTCTTC.

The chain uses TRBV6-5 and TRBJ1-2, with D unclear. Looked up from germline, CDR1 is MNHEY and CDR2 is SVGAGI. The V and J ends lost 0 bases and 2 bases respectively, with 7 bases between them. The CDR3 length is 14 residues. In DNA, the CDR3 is TGTGCCAGCAGTTACTCGAAGGCCAACTATGGCTACACCTTC. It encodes CASSYSKANYGYTF.

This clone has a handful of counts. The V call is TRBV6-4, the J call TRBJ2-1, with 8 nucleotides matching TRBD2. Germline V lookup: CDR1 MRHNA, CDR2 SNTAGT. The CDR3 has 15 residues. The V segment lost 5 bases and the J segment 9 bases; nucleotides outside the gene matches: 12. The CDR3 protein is CASSPSAGESVEQFF. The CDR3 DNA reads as TGTGCCAGCAGTCCCTCAGCGGGAGAAAGTGTTGAGCAGTTCTTC.

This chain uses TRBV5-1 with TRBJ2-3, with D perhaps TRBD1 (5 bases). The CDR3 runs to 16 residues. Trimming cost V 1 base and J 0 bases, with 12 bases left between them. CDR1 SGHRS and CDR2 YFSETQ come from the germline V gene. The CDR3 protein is CASSLQGVGSTDTQYF. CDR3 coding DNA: TGCGCCAGCAGCTTGCAAGGGGTCGGTAGCACAGATACGCAGTATTTT.

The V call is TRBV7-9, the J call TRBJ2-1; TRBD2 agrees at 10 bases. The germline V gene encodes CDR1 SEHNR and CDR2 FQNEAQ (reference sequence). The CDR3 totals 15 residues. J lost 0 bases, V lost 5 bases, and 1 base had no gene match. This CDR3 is CASSASGSSYNEQFF. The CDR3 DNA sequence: TGTGCCAGCAGCGCTAGCGGGAGCTCCTACAATGAGCAGTTCTTC.

CDR3 sequence reads: CASSPSQGLNTEAFF. The CDR3 nucleotides are TGTGCCAGCAGTCCCTCGCAGGGGTTGAACACTGAAGCTTTCTTT. The rearrangement uses TRBV28 and TRBJ1-1; tentative D call: TRBD1 (6 bases). CDR1 is MDHEN and CDR2 is SYDVKM in the germline V gene. The CDR3 has 15 amino acids. V was shortened by 5 bases and J by 0 bases, with 13 bases between the two germline ends.

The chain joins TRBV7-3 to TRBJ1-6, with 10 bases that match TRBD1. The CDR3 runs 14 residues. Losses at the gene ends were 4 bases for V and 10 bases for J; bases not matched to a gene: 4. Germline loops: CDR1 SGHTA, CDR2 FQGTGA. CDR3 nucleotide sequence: TGTGCCAGCAGCTCCGGGACAGGGGACTCACCCCTCCACTTT. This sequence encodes CASSSGTGDSPLHF.

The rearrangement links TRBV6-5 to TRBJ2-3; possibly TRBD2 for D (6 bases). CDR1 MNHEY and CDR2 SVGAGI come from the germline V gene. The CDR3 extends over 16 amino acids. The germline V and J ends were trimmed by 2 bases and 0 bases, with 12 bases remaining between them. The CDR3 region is CASSYQGGTSTDTQYF. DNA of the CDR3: TGTGCCAGCAGTTACCAGGGCGGGACGAGCACAGATACGCAGTATTTT.

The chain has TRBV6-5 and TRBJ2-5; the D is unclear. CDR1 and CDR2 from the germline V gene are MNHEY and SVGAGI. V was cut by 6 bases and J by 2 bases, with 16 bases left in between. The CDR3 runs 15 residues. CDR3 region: CASRHPDRGQETQYF. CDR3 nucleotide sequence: TGTGCCAGCAGACATCCGGACCGCGGACAAGAGACCCAGTACTTC.